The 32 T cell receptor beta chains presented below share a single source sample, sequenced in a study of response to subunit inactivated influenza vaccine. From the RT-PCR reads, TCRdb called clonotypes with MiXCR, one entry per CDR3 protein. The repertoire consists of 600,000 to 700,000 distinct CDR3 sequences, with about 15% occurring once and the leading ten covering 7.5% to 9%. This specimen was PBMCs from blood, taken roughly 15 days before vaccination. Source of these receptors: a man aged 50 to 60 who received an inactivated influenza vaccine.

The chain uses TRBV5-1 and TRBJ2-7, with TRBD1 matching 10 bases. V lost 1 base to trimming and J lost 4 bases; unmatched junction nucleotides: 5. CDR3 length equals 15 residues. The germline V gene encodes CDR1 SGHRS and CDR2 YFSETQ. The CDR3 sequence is CASSLQTGQGYEQYF. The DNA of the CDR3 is TGCGCCAGCAGCTTGCAAACGGGACAGGGGTACGAGCAGTACTTC.

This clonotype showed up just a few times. The CDR3 nucleotides read TGTGCCAGCAGTTTATACAGGGCAGGCTATGGCTACACCTTC. It is translated as CASSLYRAGYGYTF. This chain links TRBV27 with TRBJ1-2, with D possibly matching TRBD1 (6 bases). This CDR3 comprises 14 residues. The V gene's germline CDR1 is MNHEY and CDR2 SMNVEV (reference sequence). With 1 base removed from V and 4 bases from J, the gap between germline ends came to 10 bases.

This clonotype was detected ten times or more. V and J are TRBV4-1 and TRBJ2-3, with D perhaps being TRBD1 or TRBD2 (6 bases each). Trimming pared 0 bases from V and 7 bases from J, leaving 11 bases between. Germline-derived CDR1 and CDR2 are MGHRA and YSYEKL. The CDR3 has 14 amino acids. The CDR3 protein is CASSQDGGRYTQYF. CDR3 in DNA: TGCGCCAGCAGCCAAGATGGGGGGCGATATACGCAGTATTTT.

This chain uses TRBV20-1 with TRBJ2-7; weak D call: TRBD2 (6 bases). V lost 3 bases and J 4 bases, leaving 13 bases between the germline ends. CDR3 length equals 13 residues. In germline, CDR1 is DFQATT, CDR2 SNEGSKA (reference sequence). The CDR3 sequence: CSARGLAVYEQYF. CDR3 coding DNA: TGCAGTGCTAGGGGACTGGCTGTATACGAGCAGTACTTC.

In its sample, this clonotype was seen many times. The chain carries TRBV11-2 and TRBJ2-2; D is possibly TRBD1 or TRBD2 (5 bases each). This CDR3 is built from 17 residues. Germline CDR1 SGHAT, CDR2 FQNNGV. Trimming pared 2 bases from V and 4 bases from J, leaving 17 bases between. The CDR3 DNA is TGTGCCAGCAGCTTATCCCTTGCAGGGAGAATCACCGGGGAGCTGTTTTTT. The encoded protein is CASSLSLAGRITGELFF.

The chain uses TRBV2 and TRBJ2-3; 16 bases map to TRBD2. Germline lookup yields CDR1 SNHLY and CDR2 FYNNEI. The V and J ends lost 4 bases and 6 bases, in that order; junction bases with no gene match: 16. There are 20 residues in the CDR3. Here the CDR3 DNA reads TGTGCCAGCAGTGCCCCGGGACAGGGGACTAGCGGGAGGGAACGGGATACGCAGTATTTT. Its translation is CASSAPGQGTSGRERDTQYF.

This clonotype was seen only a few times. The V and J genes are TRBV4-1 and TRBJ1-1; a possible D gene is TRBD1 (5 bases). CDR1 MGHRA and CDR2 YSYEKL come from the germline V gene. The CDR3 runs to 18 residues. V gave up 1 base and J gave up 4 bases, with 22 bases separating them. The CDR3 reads CASSQGLGLGPSGTEAFF. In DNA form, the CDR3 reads TGCGCCAGCAGCCAAGGATTGGGGTTGGGGCCTAGTGGCACTGAAGCTTTCTTT.

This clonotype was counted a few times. CDR3 bases: TGTGCCACCAGCAGAGGACCCCAACTAGCGGGGGGCCAAGAGACCCAGTACTTC. It codes for CATSRGPQLAGGQETQYF. J is TRBJ2-5 and V is TRBV15; 12 bases fit TRBD2. Trimming at V came to 1 base and at J to 1 base, leaving 7 bases not matched to a gene. Germline CDR1 and CDR2: LNHNV and YYDKDF (reference sequence). This CDR3 comprises 18 residues.

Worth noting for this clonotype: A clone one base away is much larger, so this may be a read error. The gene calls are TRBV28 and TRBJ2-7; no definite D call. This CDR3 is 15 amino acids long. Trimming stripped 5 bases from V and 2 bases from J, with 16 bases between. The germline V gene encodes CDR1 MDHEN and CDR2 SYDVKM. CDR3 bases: TGTGCCAGCAGTGAGCCGGTACAGCTTCCCTACGAGCAGTACTTC. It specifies CASSEPVQLPYEQYF.

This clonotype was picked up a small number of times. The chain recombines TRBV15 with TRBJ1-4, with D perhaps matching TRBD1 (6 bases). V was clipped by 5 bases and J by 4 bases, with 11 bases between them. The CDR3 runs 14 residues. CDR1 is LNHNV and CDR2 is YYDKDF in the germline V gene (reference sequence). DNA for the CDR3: TGTGCCACCAGCCCGGACAGCCTTAATGAAAAACTGTTTTTT. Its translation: CATSPDSLNEKLFF.

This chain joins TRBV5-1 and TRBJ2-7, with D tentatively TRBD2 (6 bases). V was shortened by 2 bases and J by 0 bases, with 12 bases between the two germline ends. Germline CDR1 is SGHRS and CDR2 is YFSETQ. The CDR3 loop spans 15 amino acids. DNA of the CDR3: TGCGCCAGCAGCTTTTTTGGAGGGGACTCCTACGAGCAGTACTTC. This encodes CASSFFGGDSYEQYF.

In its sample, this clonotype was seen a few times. CDR3 DNA sequence: TGTGCCAGCAGCCCCCAGGGGGTTAACACCGGGGAGCTGTTTTTT. Amino acid sequence: CASSPQGVNTGELFF. The genes are TRBV11-3 and TRBJ2-2, with 7 bases lining up with TRBD1. The CDR3 is 15 residues long. The V segment lost 5 bases and the J segment 2 bases; nucleotides outside the gene matches: 5. In germline, CDR1 is SGHNT, CDR2 YENEEA.

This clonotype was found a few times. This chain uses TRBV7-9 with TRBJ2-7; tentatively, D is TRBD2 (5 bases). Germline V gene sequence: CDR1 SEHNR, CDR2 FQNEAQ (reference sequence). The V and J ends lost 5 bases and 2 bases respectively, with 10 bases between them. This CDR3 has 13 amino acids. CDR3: CASSGSRTYEQYF. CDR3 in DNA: TGTGCCAGCAGCGGGAGTCGAACCTACGAGCAGTACTTC.

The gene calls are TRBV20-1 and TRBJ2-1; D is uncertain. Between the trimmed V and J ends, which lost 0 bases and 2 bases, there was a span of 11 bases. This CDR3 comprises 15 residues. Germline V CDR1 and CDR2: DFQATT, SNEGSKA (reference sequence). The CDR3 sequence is CSARETRVTYNEQFF. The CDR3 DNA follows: TGCAGTGCTAGAGAGACCCGGGTTACCTACAATGAGCAGTTCTTC.

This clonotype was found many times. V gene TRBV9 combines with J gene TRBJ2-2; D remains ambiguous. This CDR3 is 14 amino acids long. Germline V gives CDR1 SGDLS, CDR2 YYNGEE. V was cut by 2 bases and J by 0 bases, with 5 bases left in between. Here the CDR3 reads CASSVSSNTGELFF. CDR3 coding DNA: TGTGCCAGCAGCGTTAGTTCGAACACCGGGGAGCTGTTTTTT.

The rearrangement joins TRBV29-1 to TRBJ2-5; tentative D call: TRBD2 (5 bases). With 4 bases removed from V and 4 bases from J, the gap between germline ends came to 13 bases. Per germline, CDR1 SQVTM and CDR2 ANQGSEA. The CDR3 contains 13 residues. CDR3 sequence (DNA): TGCAGCGTTGTATTTCGACTATTAGAGACCCAGTACTTC. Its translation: CSVVFRLLETQYF.

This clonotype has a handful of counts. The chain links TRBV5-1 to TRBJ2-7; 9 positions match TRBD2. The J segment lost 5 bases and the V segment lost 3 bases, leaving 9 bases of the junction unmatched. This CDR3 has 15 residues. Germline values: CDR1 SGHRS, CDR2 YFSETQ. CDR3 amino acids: CASSSNSGSWNEQYF. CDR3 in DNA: TGCGCCAGCAGCTCCAATAGCGGGAGTTGGAACGAGCAGTACTTC.

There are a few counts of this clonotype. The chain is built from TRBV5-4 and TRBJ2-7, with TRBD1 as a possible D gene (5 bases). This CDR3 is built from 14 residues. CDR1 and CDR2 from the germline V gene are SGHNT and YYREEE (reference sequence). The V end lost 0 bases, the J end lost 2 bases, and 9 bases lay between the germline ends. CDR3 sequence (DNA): TGTGCCAGCAGCTTGGAGGGGATGGCCTACGAGCAGTACTTC. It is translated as CASSLEGMAYEQYF. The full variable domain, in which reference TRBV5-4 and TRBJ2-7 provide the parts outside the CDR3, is ETGVTQSPTHLIKTRGQQVTLRCSSQSGHNTVSWYQQALGQGPQFIFQYYREEENGRGNFPPRFSGLQFPNYSSELNVNALELDDSALYLCASSLEGMAYEQYFGPGTRLTVT.

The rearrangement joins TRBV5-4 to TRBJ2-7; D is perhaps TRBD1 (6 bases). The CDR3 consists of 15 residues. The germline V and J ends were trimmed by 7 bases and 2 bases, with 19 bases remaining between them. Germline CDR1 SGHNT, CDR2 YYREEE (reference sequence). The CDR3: CASGYGGQPAYEQYF. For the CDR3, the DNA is TGTGCCAGCGGCTATGGAGGACAGCCGGCCTACGAGCAGTACTTC.

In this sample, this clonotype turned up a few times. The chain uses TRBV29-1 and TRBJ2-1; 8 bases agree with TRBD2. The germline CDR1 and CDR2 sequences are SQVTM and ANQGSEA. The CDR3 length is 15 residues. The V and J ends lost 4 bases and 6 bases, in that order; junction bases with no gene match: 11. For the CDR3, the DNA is TGCAGCGTTGGGAGTAGCGGGGCCCATAGCAATGAGCAGTTCTTC. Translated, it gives CSVGSSGAHSNEQFF.

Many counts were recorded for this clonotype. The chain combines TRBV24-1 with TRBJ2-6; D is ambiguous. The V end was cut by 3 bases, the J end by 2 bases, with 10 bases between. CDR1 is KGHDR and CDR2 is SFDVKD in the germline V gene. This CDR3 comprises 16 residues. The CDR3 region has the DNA TGTGCCACCAGTGATGATGACATTACTGGGGCCAACGTCCTGACTTTC. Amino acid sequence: CATSDDDITGANVLTF.

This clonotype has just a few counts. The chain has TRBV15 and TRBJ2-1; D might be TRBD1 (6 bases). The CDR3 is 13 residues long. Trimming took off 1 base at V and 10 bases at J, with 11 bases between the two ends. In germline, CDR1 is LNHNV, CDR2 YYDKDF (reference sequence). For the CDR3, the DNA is TGTGCCACCAGCAGAGGAACCGGGACAGAGCAGTTCTTC. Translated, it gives CATSRGTGTEQFF.

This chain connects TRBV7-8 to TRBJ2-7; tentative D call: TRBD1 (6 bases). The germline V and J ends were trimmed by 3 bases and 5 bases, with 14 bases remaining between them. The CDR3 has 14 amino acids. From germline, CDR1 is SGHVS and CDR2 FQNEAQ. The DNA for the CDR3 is TGTGCCAGCAGCTTTCGGGCAGGGGCTAACGAGCAGTACTTC. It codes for CASSFRAGANEQYF.

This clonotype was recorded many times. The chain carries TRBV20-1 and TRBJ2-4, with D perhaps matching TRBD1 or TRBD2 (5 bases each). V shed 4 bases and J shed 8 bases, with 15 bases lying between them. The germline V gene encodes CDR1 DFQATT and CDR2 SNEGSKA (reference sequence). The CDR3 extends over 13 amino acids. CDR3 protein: CSAKMGVGDIQYF. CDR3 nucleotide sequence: TGCAGTGCTAAAATGGGGGTCGGGGACATTCAGTACTTC.

DNA of the CDR3: TGTGCCACATCTCGGACTAGTAGCACAGATACGCAGTATTTT. Translated: CATSRTSSTDTQYF. This chain connects TRBV19 to TRBJ2-3, with 7 positions matching TRBD2. J was trimmed by 0 bases and V by 10 bases; bases with no gene match: 7. The CDR3 extends over 14 amino acids. The germline V gene encodes CDR1 LNHDA and CDR2 SQIVND (reference sequence).

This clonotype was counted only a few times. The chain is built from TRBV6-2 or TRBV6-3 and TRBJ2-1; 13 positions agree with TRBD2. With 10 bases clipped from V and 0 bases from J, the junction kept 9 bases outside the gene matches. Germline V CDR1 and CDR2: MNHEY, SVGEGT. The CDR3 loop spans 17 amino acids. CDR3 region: CATRLAGGSISYNEQFF. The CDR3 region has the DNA TGTGCCACCCGACTAGCGGGAGGTAGTATCTCCTACAATGAGCAGTTCTTC.

CDR3 amino acids: CASSGSSGTNEQYF. For the CDR3, the DNA is TGTGCCAGCTCAGGTTCTAGCGGGACGAACGAGCAGTACTTC. The V and J genes are TRBV18 and TRBJ2-7, with TRBD2 matching over 9 bases. CDR3 length: 14 residues. After removal of 5 bases from V and 5 bases from J, the junction contained 7 bases not matched to a gene. CDR1 and CDR2 from the germline V gene are KGHSH and LQKENI.

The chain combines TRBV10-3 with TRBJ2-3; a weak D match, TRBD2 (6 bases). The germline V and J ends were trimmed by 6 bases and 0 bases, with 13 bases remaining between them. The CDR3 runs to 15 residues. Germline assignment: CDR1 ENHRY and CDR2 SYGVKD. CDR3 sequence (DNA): TGTGCCATCAGGGACCCGGGAGTTAGCACAGATACGCAGTATTTT. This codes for CAIRDPGVSTDTQYF.

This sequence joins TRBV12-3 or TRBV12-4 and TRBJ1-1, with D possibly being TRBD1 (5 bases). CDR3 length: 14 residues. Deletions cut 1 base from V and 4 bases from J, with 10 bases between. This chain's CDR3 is CASSLGGEVTEAFF. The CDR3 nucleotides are TGTGCCAGCAGTTTAGGAGGGGAGGTCACTGAAGCTTTCTTT.

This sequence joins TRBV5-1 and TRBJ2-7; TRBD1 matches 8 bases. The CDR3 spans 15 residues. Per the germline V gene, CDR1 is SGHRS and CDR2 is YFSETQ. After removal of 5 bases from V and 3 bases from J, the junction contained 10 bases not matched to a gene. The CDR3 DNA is TGCGCCAGCAGGCTCGGGACAGGTGTCAACTACGAGCAGTACTTC. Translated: CASRLGTGVNYEQYF.

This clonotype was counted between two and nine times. The CDR3 reads CASSLVMGQGNTIYF. Written as DNA, the CDR3 is TGCGCCAGCAGCCTCGTTATGGGTCAGGGGAACACCATATATTTT. This chain links TRBV5-1 with TRBJ1-3, with TRBD1 as a possible D gene (6 bases). The germline V gene encodes CDR1 SGHRS and CDR2 YFSETQ. Trimming took off 4 bases at V and 7 bases at J, with 18 bases between the two ends. This CDR3 has 15 residues.

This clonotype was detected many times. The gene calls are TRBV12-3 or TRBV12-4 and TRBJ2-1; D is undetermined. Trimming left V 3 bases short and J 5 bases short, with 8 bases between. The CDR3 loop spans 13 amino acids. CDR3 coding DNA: TGTGCCAGCAGTTTGGCAGGTCACAATGAGCAGTTCTTC. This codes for CASSLAGHNEQFF.